This T cell receptor beta chain was captured in a study of T cells in Graves' hyperthyroidism and ophthalmopathy. General study results and limits: Ophthalmopathy prediction by the model preceded onset by a median about 6 months.

The source material, RNA transcripts, was used to amplify TCR beta CDR3 regions. Primed by the HTBI set, a first-round RT-PCR was run on the TCR CDR3. TCRdb called the multiplex PCR reads again in MiXCR, with one record for every CDR3 protein. The sample holds some 570,000 distinct CDR3 sequences; 14% are singletons and the top ten take 6.5% to 9%. PBMCs were collected from an approximately 9 ml volume of fresh peripheral blood. In its sample, this clonotype was seen many times. Its cognate antigen is unknown. This TCR was recovered from a young woman with Graves' ophthalmopathy. Sequencing was carried out using blood.

DNA for the CDR3: TGTGCCAGCAGCCAACCGGCTCCACGGCACGAGCAGTACTTC. It codes for CASSQPAPRHEQYF. The chain carries TRBV3-1 and TRBJ2-7; D call uncertain. The germline V gene encodes CDR1 LGHDT and CDR2 YNNKEL (reference sequence). Trimming cost V 2 bases and J 5 bases, with 13 bases left between them. The CDR3 sequence is 14 residues long.